The 30 T cell receptor beta chains below come from one sample, sequenced in a study of blood T cells in healthy people across ages. For the second PCR, which ran for about 6 to 11 cycles, a sample-barcoded 5' primer and a J-beta primer mix were used. One entry per CDR3 protein results from TCRdb running MiXCR on the 5' RACE reads. This table holds hundreds of thousands of distinct CDR3 sequences, 35% to 40% found once. The sample comprised blood. The receptor source for this set is a man younger than 35 in good health.

The sample holds a few counts of this clonotype. Here the CDR3 DNA reads TGTGCCAGCAGCCCACAAGGCCAAAACTATGGCTACACCTTC. It codes for CASSPQGQNYGYTF. The genes are TRBV7-2 and TRBJ1-2; no clear D. CDR1 is SGHTA, CDR2 FQGNSA, per germline. The CDR3 sequence is 14 residues long. Trimming cost V 5 bases and J 2 bases, with 12 bases left between them.

The chain recombines TRBV4-1 with TRBJ2-1; D remains ambiguous. The tail of the sequence fits TRBJ2-7 better, so the J call may be wrong. CDR1 is MGHRA and CDR2 is YSYEKL in the germline V gene. The CDR3 sequence is 15 residues long. CDR3 DNA sequence: TGCGCCAGCAGCATCCTCCCACTCTCCTACAATGAGCAGTACTTC. Translated: CASSILPLSYNEQYF.

In this sample, this clonotype turned up a few times. The genes are TRBV12-3 or TRBV12-4 and TRBJ2-6; no definite D call. V lost 8 bases and J lost 3, with 8 bases in between. This CDR3 comprises 13 residues. CDR3 nucleotide sequence: TGTGCCAGCTCCAAGGGTGGGGCCAACGTCCTGACTTTC. Translating gives CASSKGGANVLTF.

The rearrangement links TRBV4-3 to TRBJ2-5; the D call may be TRBD1 or TRBD2 (6 bases each). CDR1 LGHNA and CDR2 YSLEER come from the germline V gene. Trimming removed 1 base from V and 11 bases from J, with 17 bases in between. The CDR3 consists of 14 residues. The CDR3: CASSQGGALNEQYF. CDR3 in DNA: TGCGCCAGCAGCCAAGGGGGGGCTCTGAATGAGCAGTACTTC.

Ten or more counts support this clonotype. The rearrangement joins TRBV4-2 to TRBJ2-1; no reliable D call. Trimming stripped 0 bases from V and 4 bases from J, with 7 bases between. Germline V gene sequence: CDR1 LGHNA, CDR2 YNFKEQ. The CDR3 is made up of 14 amino acids. The CDR3 here is CASSQEPSYNEQFF. DNA for the CDR3: TGTGCCAGCAGCCAAGAGCCCTCTTACAATGAGCAGTTCTTC.

This clonotype was recorded only once. This may stem from a read error, because a much larger clone lies one nucleotide away. V gene TRBV9 combines with J gene TRBJ2-7; a weak D match, TRBD1 (6 bases). Deletions cut 4 bases from V and 7 bases from J, with 15 bases between. The V gene's germline CDR1 is SGDLS and CDR2 YYNGEE. The CDR3 loop spans 13 amino acids. CDR3 region: CASSTRGWDEQYF. Here the CDR3 DNA reads TGTGCCAGCAGCACCAGGGGTTGGGATGAGCAGTACTTC.

This clonotype appeared a few times. One end of the junction is discordant with germline, which a read error may explain. V usage is TRBV7-2 and J usage is TRBJ1-2, with a tentative D call TRBD1 (5 bases). The CDR3 has 11 amino acids. Germline CDR1 SGHTA, CDR2 FQGNSA. The CDR3 DNA sequence: TGTGCCAGCAACTTAGGAGGGGAATACACCTTC. Amino acids: CASNLGGEYTF. Looking up the rest from reference TRBV7-2 and TRBJ1-2 gives the full variable domain: GAGVSQSPSNKVTEKGKDVELRCDPISGHTALYWYRQSLGQGLEFLIYFQGNSAPDKSGLPSDRFSAERTGGSVSTLTIQRTQQEDSAVYLCASNLGGEYTFGSGTRLTVV.

The genes are TRBV6-4 and TRBJ2-1; D call uncertain. The CDR3 length is 13 residues. The ends were cut back, 3 bases at V and 5 bases at J, with 8 bases in the middle. Germline V gene sequence: CDR1 MRHNA, CDR2 SNTAGT. Written as DNA, the CDR3 is TGTGCCAGCAGTGAAGGAGAAAACAATGAGCAGTTCTTC. Translated, it gives CASSEGENNEQFF.

The J gene is TRBJ2-4, the V gene TRBV29-1; TRBD1 might be the D (6 bases). Trimming took off 7 bases at V and 0 bases at J, with 10 bases between the two ends. This CDR3 has 13 amino acids. Germline CDR1 is SQVTM and CDR2 is ANQGSEA. The CDR3 nucleotides read TGCAGCGCCGCAGGGGTAGCCAAAAACATTCAGTACTTC. Its protein product is CSAAGVAKNIQYF.

The gene calls are TRBV20-1 and TRBJ2-1, with D maybe TRBD2 (6 bases). The CDR3 loop spans 16 amino acids. V dropped 5 bases and J dropped 7 bases, with 24 bases sitting between them. Per the germline V gene, CDR1 is DFQATT and CDR2 is SNEGSKA (reference sequence). The CDR3 DNA sequence: TGCAGTGCTCAGACGGCGGGGACCAAGATACTGAATGAGCAGTTCTTC. It codes for CSAQTAGTKILNEQFF.

V usage is TRBV7-9 and J usage is TRBJ1-5, with a tentative D call TRBD1 (6 bases). The CDR3 extends over 16 amino acids. CDR1 is SEHNR, CDR2 FQNEAQ, per germline (reference sequence). V lost 3 bases and J 4 bases, leaving 16 bases between the germline ends. CDR3 sequence (DNA): TGTGCCAGCAGCTTGGGGGCCTCCCCAGGGAATCAGCCCCAGCATTTT. As protein: CASSLGASPGNQPQHF.

V usage is TRBV29-1 and J usage is TRBJ1-5; the D is unclear. The CDR3 is made up of 14 amino acids. V lost 6 bases to trimming and J lost 4 bases, with 16 bases between them. CDR1 and CDR2 (germline): SQVTM, ANQGSEA. The CDR3 DNA follows: TGCAGCGTCGCCCCCTCGGGGTCGAATCAGCCCCAGCATTTT. It is translated as CSVAPSGSNQPQHF.

A single count supports this clonotype. It may be a read error: a sequence one base away is much more abundant. This chain joins TRBV7-2 and TRBJ2-4; the D is unclear. The J call may be incorrect, as the DNA end agrees better with TRBJ2-7. Germline CDR1 and CDR2: SGHTA and FQGNSA. The CDR3 spans 12 residues. This CDR3 is CASSFVTYEQYF. CDR3 nucleotides: TGTGCCAGCAGCTTTGTTACCTACGAGCAGTACTTC.

In this sample, this clonotype turned up a few times. This chain connects TRBV12-3 or TRBV12-4 to TRBJ1-4; D uncertain. The CDR3 runs 14 residues. Trimming stripped 6 bases from V and 6 bases from J, with 14 bases between. CDR3 nucleotide sequence: TGTGCCAGCAGGAAAGACGGATTTTATGAAAAACTGTTTTTT. Its protein is CASRKDGFYEKLFF.

Notes on this clonotype: A read error may explain this, as a much larger clone is one base away. The chain's CDR3 is CASSLVRTGSYGYTF. The CDR3 nucleotides are TGTGCCAGCAGCCTTGTCCGGACGGGTAGCTATGGCTACACCTTC. The V and J genes are TRBV12-3 or TRBV12-4 and TRBJ1-2; no clear D. The CDR3 extends over 15 amino acids. Trimming stripped 6 bases from V and 4 bases from J, with 18 bases between.

The chain couples TRBV6-2 or TRBV6-3 to TRBJ1-5; 7 bases align to TRBD1. After removal of 2 bases from V and 4 bases from J, the junction contained 5 bases not matched to a gene. Germline V gene sequence: CDR1 MNHEY, CDR2 SVGEGT. This CDR3 region has 15 residues. Here the CDR3 DNA reads TGTGCCAGCAGTTACCCGACAGGGCTTAATCAGCCCCAGCATTTT. Its translation: CASSYPTGLNQPQHF.

This clonotype was observed many times. V gene TRBV6-2 or TRBV6-3 combines with J gene TRBJ2-1; TRBD1 aligns across 10 bases. The CDR3 spans 17 residues. CDR1 and CDR2 from the germline V gene are MNHEY and SVGEGT. V lost 6 bases to trimming and J lost 9 bases; unmatched junction nucleotides: 17. As DNA, the CDR3 is TGTGCCAGCAGACATGGGACAGGGGATCTGGCCTTCACTGAGCAGTTCTTC. It translates to CASRHGTGDLAFTEQFF.

The J gene is TRBJ2-7, the V gene TRBV6-6; 10 bases are shared with TRBD1. The CDR3 is 15 amino acids. Trimming at V came to 5 bases and at J to 7 bases, leaving 11 bases not matched to a gene. Looked up from germline, CDR1 is MNHNY and CDR2 is SVGAGI (reference sequence). The CDR3 region is CASSAPGTGVGEQYF. For the CDR3, the DNA is TGTGCCAGCAGTGCCCCCGGGACAGGGGTAGGGGAGCAGTACTTC.

The genes are TRBV20-1 and TRBJ2-3, with D possibly matching TRBD2 (5 bases). This CDR3 comprises 15 residues. CDR1 DFQATT and CDR2 SNEGSKA come from the germline V gene (reference sequence). Trimming cost V 5 bases and J 5 bases, with 20 bases left between them. The DNA of the CDR3 is TGCAGTGCTGAAGTAGGACTTAACGGACGAGATACGCAGTATTTT. It codes for CSAEVGLNGRDTQYF.

The chain has TRBV7-2 and TRBJ2-2, with a tentative D call TRBD2 (5 bases). The germline V gene encodes CDR1 SGHTA and CDR2 FQGNSA. The V and J ends lost 5 bases and 1 base respectively, with 14 bases between them. CDR3 size: 16 residues. CDR3 sequence (DNA): TGTGCCAGCAGCCCCGAGGGTATACAGAACACCGGGGAGCTGTTTTTT. Translation: CASSPEGIQNTGELFF. Variable domain in full (rest from reference TRBV7-2 and TRBJ2-2): GAGVSQSPSNKVTEKGKDVELRCDPISGHTALYWYRQSLGQGLEFLIYFQGNSAPDKSGLPSDRFSAERTGGSVSTLTIQRTQQEDSAVYLCASSPEGIQNTGELFFGEGSRLTVL.

This clonotype was recorded only once. At one end, the junction sequence differs from germline, possibly due to a read error. The chain couples TRBV29-1 to TRBJ2-7; D is unresolved. The CDR3 spans 13 residues. CDR1 and CDR2 (germline): SQVTM, ANQGSEA. The CDR3 sequence is CNVDGRSSYEQYF. DNA for the CDR3: TGCAACGTTGATGGCAGGAGCTCCTACGAGCAGTACTTC.

The J gene is TRBJ1-6, the V gene TRBV5-1; 7 nucleotides agree with TRBD1. Trimming cost V 2 bases and J 0 bases; bases outside gene matches: 8. The germline CDR1 and CDR2 sequences are SGHRS and YFSETQ. The CDR3 has 18 residues. Here the CDR3 reads CASSLRTTGSSYNSPLHF. In nucleotides, the CDR3 is TGCGCCAGCAGCTTACGTACGACAGGGAGCTCCTATAATTCACCCCTCCACTTT.

With regard to this clonotype: This may come from a read error, since a much larger clone is one base off. This chain connects TRBV20-1 to TRBJ2-1; 7 nucleotides agree with TRBD2. The ends lost 6 bases at V and 5 bases at J; junction bases unmatched: 10. Germline assignment: CDR1 DFQATT and CDR2 SNEGSKA (reference sequence). The CDR3 has 14 residues. This CDR3 reads CSALVAGRDNEQFF. DNA for the CDR3: TGCAGTGCCCTAGTAGCAGGGAGGGACAATGAGCAGTTCTTC.

V is TRBV28 and J is TRBJ2-3, with D perhaps being TRBD1 or TRBD2 (6 bases each). The germline CDR1 and CDR2 sequences are MDHEN and SYDVKM. The CDR3 consists of 17 residues. V was cut by 5 bases and J by 6 bases, with 24 bases left in between. As DNA, the CDR3 is TGTGCCAGCAGTCTGGGAGGAGGTGGACAGTTTCACGATACGCAGTATTTT. As protein: CASSLGGGGQFHDTQYF.

On this clonotype itself: This sequence may be a read error, since a much larger clone differs from it by one base. V and J are TRBV3-1 and TRBJ2-1; D is unclear. V was shortened by 3 bases and J by 6 bases, with 15 bases between the two germline ends. Germline V gene sequence: CDR1 LGHDT, CDR2 YNNKEL (reference sequence). The CDR3 runs to 15 residues. DNA for the CDR3: TGTGCCAGCAGCCAGGACCTAGTATGGGTCAATGAGCAGTTCTTC. It encodes CASSQDLVWVNEQFF.

This clonotype was recorded only once. This chain links TRBV4-3 with TRBJ1-6; D is perhaps TRBD1 (6 bases). Trimming removed 5 bases at V and 7 bases at J, with 15 bases between. CDR1 is LGHNA, CDR2 YSLEER, per germline. The CDR3 has 15 amino acids. The CDR3 reads CASSLSRGSNSPLHF. For the CDR3, the DNA is TGCGCCAGCAGCTTAAGCAGGGGTAGCAATTCACCCCTCCACTTT.

This clonotype was detected many times. V usage is TRBV30 and J usage is TRBJ2-6; TRBD2 matches at 10 bases. V was pared by 0 bases and J by 0 bases, with 2 bases of the junction left unmatched. This CDR3 is built from 17 residues. The germline V gene encodes CDR1 GTSNPN and CDR2 SVGIG (reference sequence). The CDR3: CAWSVLAGTSGANVLTF. The CDR3, as DNA: TGTGCCTGGAGTGTACTAGCGGGGACCTCTGGGGCCAACGTCCTGACTTTC.

This clonotype was counted between two and nine times. V usage is TRBV7-9 and J usage is TRBJ2-1; TRBD2 agrees at 10 bases. Germline trimming cut 4 bases from V and 4 bases from J; bases unmatched to any gene: 7. The CDR3 has 16 amino acids. Germline V gene sequence: CDR1 SEHNR, CDR2 FQNEAQ (reference sequence). The CDR3 nucleotides are TGTGCCAGCAGCTCCCAAGCGGGGGGGCAGTACAATGAGCAGTTCTTC. Amino acid sequence: CASSSQAGGQYNEQFF.

There are a few counts of this clonotype. The V and J genes are TRBV3-1 and TRBJ1-1, with D uncertain. The CDR3 has 14 residues. V was cut by 1 base and J by 0 bases, with 6 bases left in between. CDR1 and CDR2 from the germline V gene are LGHDT and YNNKEL (reference sequence). The CDR3 DNA follows: TGTGCCAGCAGCCAAGGTCGGATGAACACTGAAGCTTTCTTT. Its translation: CASSQGRMNTEAFF.

V is TRBV12-3 or TRBV12-4 and J is TRBJ1-5, with a possible D match to TRBD1 (6 bases). V lost 7 bases and J lost 0, with 16 bases in between. There are 16 residues in the CDR3. DNA of the CDR3: TGTGCCAGCACCTCCCGAGGACAGCTTAGCAATCAGCCCCAGCATTTT. The encoded protein is CASTSRGQLSNQPQHF.